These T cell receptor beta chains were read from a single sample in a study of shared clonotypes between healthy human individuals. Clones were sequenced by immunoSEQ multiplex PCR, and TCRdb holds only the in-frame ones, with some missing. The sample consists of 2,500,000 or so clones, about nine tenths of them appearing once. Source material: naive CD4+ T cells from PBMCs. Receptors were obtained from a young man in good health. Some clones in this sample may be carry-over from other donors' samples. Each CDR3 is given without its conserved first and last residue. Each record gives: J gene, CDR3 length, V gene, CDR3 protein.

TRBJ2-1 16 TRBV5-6 ASSLGMTEKSSYNEQF
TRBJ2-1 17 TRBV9 ASSVGGLAELSPLDEQF
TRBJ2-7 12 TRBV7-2 ASSFGGKAYEQY
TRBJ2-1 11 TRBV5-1 ASSTTSSGSKF
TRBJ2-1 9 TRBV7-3 ASSDRGKWF
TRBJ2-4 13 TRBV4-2 ASSQAREAKNIQY
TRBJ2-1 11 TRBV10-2 ASSPGTPNEQF
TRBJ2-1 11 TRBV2 ASTKEGGNEQF
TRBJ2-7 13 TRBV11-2 ASSPVRIGSYEQY
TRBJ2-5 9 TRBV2 ASSDYETQY
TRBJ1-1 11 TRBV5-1 ASSFAENTEAF
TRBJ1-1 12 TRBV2 ASRRGWENTEAF
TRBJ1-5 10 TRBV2 ASRGVNQPQH
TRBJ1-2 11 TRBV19 ASSIVVNYGYT
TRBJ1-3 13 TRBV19 ASSRGPGPGNTIY
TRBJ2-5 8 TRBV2 ASSVETQY
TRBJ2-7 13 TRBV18 ASSLDRQTAYEQY
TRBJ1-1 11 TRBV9 ASSRRWEAEAF
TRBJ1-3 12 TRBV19 ASSQGSSGNTIY
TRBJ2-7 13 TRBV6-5 ASSYSGMEPYEQY
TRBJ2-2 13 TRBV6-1 ASSAPGQGVGELF
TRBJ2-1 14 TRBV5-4 ASSLGSQSSYNEQF
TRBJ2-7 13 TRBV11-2 ASSPRRTSGYEQY
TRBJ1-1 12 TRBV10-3 AISVVGENTEAF
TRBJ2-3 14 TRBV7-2 ASSRTDRGRTDTQY
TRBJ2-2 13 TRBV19 ASSPSGPNTGELF
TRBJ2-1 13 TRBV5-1 ASSSMSPSSNEQF
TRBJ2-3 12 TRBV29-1 SVRPDSITDTQY
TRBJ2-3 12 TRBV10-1 ASSEASGTDTQY
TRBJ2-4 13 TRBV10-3 AISESGGGKGIQY
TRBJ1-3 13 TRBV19 ASSILQGTGNTIY
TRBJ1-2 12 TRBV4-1 ASSLREENYGYT
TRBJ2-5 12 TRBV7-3 ASSSQTPQETQY
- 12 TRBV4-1 ASSPLGTNYEQY
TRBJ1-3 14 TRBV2 ASVLQGRGAGNTIY
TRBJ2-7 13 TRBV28 ASTKPGLAVIVQY
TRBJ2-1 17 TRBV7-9 ASSFIGPASGNVWNEQF
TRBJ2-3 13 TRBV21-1 ASSKGNRATDTQY
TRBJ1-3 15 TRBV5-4 ASSFRQGAGRGNTIY
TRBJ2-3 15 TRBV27 ASSLYGVGRSTDTQY
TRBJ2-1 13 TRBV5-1 ASSLAQGGRNEQF
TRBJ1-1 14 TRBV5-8 ASPPRPDRRHTEAF
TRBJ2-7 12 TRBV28 ATLLRGGPYEQY
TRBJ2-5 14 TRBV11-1 ASSVRAGPRKETQY
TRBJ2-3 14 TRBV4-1 ASSPQGAPSTDTQY
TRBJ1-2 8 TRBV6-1 ASSAYGYT
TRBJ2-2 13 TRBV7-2 ASSSSSGRLGELF
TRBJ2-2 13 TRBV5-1 ASSWTSGNTGELF
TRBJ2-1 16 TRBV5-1 ASSHRPGLAGGNNEQF
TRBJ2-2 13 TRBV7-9 ASRPALARTGELF
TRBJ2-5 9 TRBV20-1 SLPIQETQY
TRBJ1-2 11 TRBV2 ASSGTGVFGYT
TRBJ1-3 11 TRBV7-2 ASSLGRGDTIY
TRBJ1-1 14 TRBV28 ASRGSSGATNTEAF
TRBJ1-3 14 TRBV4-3 ASSQGGQRSGNTIY
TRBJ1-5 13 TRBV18 ASSRRVGENQPQH
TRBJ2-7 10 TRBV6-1 ASSLRTYEQY